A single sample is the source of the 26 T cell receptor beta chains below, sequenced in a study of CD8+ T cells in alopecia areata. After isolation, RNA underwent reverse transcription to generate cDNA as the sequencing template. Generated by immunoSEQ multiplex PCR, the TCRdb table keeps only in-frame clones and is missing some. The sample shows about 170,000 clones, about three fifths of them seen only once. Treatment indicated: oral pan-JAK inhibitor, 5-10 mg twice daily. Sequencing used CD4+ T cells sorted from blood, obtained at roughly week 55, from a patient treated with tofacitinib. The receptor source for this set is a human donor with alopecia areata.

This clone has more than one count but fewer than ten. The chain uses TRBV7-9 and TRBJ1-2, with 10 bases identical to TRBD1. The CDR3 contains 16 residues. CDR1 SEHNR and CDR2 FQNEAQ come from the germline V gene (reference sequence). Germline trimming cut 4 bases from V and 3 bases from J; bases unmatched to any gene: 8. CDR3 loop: CASSSSPGQGHYGYTF. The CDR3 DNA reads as TGTGCCAGCAGCTCCAGTCCGGGACAGGGGCACTATGGCTACACCTTC.

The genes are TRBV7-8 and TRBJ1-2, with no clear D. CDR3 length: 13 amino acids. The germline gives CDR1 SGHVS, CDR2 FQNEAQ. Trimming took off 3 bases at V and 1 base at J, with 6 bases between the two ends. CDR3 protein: CASSLRINYGYTF. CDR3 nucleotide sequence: TGTGCCAGCAGCTTGAGAATTAACTATGGCTACACCTTC.

CDR3 sequence reads: CSVEAMTRVPGTEAFF. In DNA, the CDR3 is TGCAGCGTTGAGGCTATGACACGGGTCCCGGGGACTGAAGCTTTCTTT. The V call is TRBV29-1, the J call TRBJ1-1; the D is unclear. The CDR3 has 16 residues. Trimming took off 3 bases at V and 5 bases at J, with 22 bases between the two ends. Germline V gene lookup returns CDR1 SQVTM and CDR2 ANQGSEA.

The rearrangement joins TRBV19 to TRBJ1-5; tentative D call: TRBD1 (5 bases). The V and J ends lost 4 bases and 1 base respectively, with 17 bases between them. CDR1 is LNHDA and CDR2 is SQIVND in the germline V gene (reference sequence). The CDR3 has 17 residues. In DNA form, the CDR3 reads TGTGCCAGTAGTACCACCTGGGGGGGTACAAGCAATCAGCCCCAGCATTTT. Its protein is CASSTTWGGTSNQPQHF.

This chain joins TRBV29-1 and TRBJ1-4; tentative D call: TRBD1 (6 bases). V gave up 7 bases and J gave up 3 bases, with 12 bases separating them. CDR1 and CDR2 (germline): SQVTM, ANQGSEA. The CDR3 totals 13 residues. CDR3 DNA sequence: TGCAGCGCGCGACAGGACCCTAATGAAAAACTGTTTTTT. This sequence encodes CSARQDPNEKLFF.

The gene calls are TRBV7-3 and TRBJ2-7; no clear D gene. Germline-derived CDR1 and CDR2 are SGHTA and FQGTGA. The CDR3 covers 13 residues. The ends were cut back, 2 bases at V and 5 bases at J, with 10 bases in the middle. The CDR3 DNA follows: TGTGCCAGCAGCTTAGGTTTCGGGCACGAGCAGTACTTC. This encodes CASSLGFGHEQYF.

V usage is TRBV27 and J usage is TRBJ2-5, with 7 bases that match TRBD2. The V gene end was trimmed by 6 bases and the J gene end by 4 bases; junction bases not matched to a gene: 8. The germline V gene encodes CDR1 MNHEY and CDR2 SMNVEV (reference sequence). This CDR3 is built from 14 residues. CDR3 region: CASRLRRGVETQYF. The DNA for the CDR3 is TGTGCCAGCAGGCTTCGACGGGGGGTAGAGACCCAGTACTTC.

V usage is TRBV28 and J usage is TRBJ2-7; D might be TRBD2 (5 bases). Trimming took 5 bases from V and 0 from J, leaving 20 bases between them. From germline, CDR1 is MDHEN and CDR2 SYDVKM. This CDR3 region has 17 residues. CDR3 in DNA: TGTGCCAGCAGTCAAAGCACCCCTAGCTCCGTCTCCTACGAGCAGTACTTC. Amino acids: CASSQSTPSSVSYEQYF. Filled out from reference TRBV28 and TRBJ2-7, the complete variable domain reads DVKVTQSSRYLVKRTGEKVFLECVQDMDHENMFWYRQDPGLGLRLIYFSYDVKMKEKGDIPEGYSVSREKKERFSLILESASTNQTSMYLCASSQSTPSSVSYEQYFGPGTRLTVT.

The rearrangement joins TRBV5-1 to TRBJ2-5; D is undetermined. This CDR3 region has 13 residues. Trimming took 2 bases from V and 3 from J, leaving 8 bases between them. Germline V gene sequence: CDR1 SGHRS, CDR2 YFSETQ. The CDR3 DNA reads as TGCGCCAGCAGCTTCTCAACAGAAGAGACCCAGTACTTC. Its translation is CASSFSTEETQYF.

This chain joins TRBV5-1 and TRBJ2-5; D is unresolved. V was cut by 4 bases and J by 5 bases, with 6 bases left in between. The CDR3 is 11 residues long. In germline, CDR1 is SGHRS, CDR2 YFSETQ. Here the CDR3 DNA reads TGCGCCAGCAGCCGGATGGAGACCCAGTACTTC. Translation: CASSRMETQYF.

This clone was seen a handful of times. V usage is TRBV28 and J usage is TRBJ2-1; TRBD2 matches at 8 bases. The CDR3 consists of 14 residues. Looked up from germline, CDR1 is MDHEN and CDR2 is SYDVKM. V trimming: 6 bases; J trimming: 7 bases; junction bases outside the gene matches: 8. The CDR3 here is CASRQSGGRNEQFF. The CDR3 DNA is TGTGCCAGCAGACAGAGCGGGGGACGGAATGAGCAGTTCTTC. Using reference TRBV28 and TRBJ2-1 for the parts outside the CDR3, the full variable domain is DVKVTQSSRYLVKRTGEKVFLECVQDMDHENMFWYRQDPGLGLRLIYFSYDVKMKEKGDIPEGYSVSREKKERFSLILESASTNQTSMYLCASRQSGGRNEQFFGPGTRLTVL.

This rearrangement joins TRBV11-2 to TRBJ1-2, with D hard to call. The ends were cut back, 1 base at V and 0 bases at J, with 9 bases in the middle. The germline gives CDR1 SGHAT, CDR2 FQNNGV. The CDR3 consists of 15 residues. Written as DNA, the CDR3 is TGTGCCAGCAGCTTAGCTAGGCCAGCTAACTATGGCTACACCTTC. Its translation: CASSLARPANYGYTF. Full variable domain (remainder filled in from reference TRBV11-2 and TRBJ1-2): EAGVAQSPRYKIIEKRQSVAFWCNPISGHATLYWYQQILGQGPKLLIQFQNNGVVDDSQLPKDRFSAERLKGVDSTLKIQPAKLEDSAVYLCASSLARPANYGYTFGSGTRLTVV.

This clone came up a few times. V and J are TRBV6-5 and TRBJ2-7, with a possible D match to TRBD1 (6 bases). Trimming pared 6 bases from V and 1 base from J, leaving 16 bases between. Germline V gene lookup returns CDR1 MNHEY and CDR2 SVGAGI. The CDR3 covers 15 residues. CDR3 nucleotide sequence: TGTGCCAGCAGGACAGTGGGGGCGGTTTCCTACGAGCAGTACTTC. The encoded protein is CASRTVGAVSYEQYF.

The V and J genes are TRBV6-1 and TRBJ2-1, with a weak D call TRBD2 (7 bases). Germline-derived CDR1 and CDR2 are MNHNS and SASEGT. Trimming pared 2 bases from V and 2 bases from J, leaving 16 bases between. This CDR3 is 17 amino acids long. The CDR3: CASSEIGRGRTYNEQFF. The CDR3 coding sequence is TGTGCCAGCAGTGAAATCGGGCGGGGGCGAACCTACAATGAGCAGTTCTTC.

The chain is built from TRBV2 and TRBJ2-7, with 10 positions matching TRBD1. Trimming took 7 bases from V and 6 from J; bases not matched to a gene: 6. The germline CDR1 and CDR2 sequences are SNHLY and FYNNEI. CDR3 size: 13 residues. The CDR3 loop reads CASNRQGATEQYF. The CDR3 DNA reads TGTGCCAGCAATAGACAGGGGGCGACCGAGCAGTACTTC.

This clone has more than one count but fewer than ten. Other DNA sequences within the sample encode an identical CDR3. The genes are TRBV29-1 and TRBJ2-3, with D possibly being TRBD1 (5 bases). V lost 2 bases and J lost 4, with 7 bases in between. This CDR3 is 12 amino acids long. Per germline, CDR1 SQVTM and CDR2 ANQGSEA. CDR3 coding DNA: TGCAGCGTTGAACAGGGCCCAGATACGCAGTATTTT. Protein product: CSVEQGPDTQYF.

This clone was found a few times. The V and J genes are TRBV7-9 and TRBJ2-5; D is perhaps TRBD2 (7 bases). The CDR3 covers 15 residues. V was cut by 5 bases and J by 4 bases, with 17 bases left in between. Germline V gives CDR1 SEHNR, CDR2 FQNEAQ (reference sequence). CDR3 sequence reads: CASSLPGGARETQYF. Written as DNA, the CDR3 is TGTGCCAGCAGCCTCCCTGGGGGGGCAAGAGAGACCCAGTACTTC.

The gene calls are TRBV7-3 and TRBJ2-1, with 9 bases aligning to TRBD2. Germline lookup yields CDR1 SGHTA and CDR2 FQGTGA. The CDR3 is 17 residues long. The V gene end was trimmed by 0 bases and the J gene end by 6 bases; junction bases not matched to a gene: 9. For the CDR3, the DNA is TGTGCCAGCAGCTTAACCGTGACTAGCGGCCCAGGCAATGAGCAGTTCTTC. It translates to CASSLTVTSGPGNEQFF.

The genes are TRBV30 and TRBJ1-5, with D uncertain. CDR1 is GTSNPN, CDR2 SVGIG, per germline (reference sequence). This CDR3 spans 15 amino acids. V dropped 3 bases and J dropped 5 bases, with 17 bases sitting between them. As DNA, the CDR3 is TGTGCCTGGAGCTTTGGCAGCCTACGGGATCAGCCCCAGCATTTT. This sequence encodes CAWSFGSLRDQPQHF.

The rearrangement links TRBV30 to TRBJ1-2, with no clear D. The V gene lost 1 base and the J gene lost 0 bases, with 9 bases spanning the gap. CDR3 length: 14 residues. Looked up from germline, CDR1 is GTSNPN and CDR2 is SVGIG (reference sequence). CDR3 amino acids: CAWSAEHTNYGYTF. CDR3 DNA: TGTGCCTGGAGTGCGGAGCATACTAACTATGGCTACACCTTC.

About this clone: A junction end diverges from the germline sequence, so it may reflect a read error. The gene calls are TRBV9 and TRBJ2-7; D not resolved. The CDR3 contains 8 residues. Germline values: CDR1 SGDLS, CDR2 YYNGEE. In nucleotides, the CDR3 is TGTGCCAGCAGCGTAGTAGGTTTC. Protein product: CASSVVGF.

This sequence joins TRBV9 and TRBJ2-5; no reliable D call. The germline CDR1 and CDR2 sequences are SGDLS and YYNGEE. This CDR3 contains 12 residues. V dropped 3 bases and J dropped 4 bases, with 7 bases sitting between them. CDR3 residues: CASSGRTETQYF. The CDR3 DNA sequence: TGTGCCAGCAGCGGACGGACAGAGACCCAGTACTTC.

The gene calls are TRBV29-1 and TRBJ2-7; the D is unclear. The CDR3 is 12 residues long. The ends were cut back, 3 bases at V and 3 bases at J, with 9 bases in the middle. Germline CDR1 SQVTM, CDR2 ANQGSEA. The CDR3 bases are TGCAGCGTTGAGGGTATCGACTACGAGCAGTACTTC. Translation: CSVEGIDYEQYF.

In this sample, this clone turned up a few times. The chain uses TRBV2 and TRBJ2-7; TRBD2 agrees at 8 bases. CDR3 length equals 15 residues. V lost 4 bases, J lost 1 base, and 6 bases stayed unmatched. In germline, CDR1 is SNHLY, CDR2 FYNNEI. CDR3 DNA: TGTGCCAGCAGTGGAGCGGGGGCGATTTCCTACGAGCAGTACTTC. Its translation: CASSGAGAISYEQYF.

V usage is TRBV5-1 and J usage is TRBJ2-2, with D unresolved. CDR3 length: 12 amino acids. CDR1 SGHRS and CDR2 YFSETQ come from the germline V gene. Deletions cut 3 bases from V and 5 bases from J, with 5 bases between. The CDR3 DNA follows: TGCGCCAGCAGCTGGCCAACCGGGGAGCTGTTTTTT. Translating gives CASSWPTGELFF.

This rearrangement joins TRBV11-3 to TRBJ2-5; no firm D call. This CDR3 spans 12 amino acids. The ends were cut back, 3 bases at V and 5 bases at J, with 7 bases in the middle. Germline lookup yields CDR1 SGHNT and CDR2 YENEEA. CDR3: CASSLGIETQYF. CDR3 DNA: TGTGCCAGCAGCTTGGGCATTGAGACCCAGTACTTC. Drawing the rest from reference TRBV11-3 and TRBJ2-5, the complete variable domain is EAGVVQSPRYKIIEKKQPVAFWCNPISGHNTLYWYLQNLGQGPELLIRYENEEAVDDSQLPKDRFSAERLKGVDSTLKIQPAELGDSAVYLCASSLGIETQYFGPGTRLLVL.